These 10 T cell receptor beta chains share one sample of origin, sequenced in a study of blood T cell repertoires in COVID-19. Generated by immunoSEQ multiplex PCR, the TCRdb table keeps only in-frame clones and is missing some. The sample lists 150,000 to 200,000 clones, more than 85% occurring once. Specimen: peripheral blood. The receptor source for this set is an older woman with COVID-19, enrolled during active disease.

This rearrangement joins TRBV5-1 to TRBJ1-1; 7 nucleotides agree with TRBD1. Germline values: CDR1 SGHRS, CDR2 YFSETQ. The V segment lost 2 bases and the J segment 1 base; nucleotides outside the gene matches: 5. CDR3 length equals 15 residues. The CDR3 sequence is CASSLATGPNTEAFF. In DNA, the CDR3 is TGCGCCAGCAGCTTAGCGACAGGGCCGAACACTGAAGCTTTCTTT.

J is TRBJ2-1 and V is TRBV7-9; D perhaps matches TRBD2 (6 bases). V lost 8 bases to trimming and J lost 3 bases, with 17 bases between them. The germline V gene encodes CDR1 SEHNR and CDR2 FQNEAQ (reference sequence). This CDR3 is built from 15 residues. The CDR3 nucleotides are TGTGCCAGCTCCCGGGTGGGGGGTGACTACAATGAGCAGTTCTTC. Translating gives CASSRVGGDYNEQFF.

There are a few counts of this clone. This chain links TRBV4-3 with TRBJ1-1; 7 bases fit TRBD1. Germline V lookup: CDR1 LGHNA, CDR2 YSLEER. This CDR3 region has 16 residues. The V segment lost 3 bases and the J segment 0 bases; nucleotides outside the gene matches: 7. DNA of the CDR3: TGCGCCAGCAGCCAGGATCCGGACAGGCTGAACACTGAAGCTTTCTTT. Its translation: CASSQDPDRLNTEAFF.

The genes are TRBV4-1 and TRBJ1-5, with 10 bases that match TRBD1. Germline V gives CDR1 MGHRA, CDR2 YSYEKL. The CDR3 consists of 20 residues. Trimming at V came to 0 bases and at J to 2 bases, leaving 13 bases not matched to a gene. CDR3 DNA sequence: TGCGCCAGCAGCCAAGAAATGGGACAGGGGATGGGTTTGGGCAATCAGCCCCAGCATTTT. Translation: CASSQEMGQGMGLGNQPQHF.

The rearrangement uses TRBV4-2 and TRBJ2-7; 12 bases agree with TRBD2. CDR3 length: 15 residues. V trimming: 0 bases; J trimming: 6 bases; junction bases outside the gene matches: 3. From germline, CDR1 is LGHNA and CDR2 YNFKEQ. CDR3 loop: CASSQDLAGGPEQYF. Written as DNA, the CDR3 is TGTGCCAGCAGCCAAGACCTAGCGGGGGGGCCCGAGCAGTACTTC.

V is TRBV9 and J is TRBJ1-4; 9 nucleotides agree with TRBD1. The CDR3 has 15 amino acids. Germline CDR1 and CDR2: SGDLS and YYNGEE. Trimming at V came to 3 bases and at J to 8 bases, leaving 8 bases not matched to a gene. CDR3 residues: CASSANNRGREKLFF. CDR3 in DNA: TGTGCCAGCAGCGCCAACAACAGGGGGCGGGAAAAACTGTTTTTT.

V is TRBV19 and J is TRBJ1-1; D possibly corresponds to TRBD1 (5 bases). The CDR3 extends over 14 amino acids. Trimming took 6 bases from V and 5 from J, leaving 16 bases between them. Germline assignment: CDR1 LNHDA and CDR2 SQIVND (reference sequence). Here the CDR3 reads CASSKTGTRTEAFF. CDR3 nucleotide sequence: TGTGCCAGTAGCAAAACCGGGACTAGGACTGAAGCTTTCTTT.

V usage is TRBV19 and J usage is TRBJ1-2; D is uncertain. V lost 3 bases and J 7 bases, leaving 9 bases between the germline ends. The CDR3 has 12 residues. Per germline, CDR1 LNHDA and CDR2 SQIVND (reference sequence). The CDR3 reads CASSIGGFGYTF. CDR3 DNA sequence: TGTGCCAGTAGTATTGGAGGGTTTGGCTACACCTTC.

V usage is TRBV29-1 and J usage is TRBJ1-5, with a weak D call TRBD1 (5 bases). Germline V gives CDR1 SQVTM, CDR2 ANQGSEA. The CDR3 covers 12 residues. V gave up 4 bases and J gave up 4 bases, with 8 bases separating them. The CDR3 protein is CSVGQLNQPQHF. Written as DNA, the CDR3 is TGCAGCGTTGGACAGCTAAATCAGCCCCAGCATTTT.

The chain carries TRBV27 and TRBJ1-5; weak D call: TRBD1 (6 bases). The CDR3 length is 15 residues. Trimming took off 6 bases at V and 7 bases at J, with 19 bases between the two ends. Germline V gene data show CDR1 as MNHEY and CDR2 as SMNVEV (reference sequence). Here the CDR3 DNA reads TGTGCCAGCAGACGACAGGCACGAGCGGTGCAGCCCCAGCATTTT. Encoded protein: CASRRQARAVQPQHF.